The T cell receptor beta chain described here comes from a study of cytomegalovirus exposure and HLA in healthy donors. The overall study: The 120 or so validation repertoires used the same platform as the approximately 670 first-cohort repertoires, a later analysis reported. Overall study findings and caveats: According to a later analysis, TCR clusters from the first cohort tended to co-occur in the 120 or so validation repertoires. Some 150 TCR beta chains were listed as cytomegalovirus-associated.

Only in-frame clones appear in the TCRdb table, and some are missing; sequencing was by immunoSEQ multiplex PCR. Here the sample spans about 340,000 clones, 86% being singletons. CDR1 is SGHVS, CDR2 FQNEAQ, per germline. The CDR3 loop spans 15 amino acids. With 2 bases removed from V and 2 bases from J, the gap between germline ends came to 10 bases. Comments on this clone: Antigen specificity is unknown.

Sequenced material: PBMCs. This chain links TRBV7-8 with TRBJ2-1; possible D gene TRBD1, 6 bases. The sequence came from a woman under 30 in good health and CMV-seronegative. CDR3 sequence reads: CASSLNWGPYNEQFF. The CDR3 coding sequence is TGTGCCAGCAGCTTAAACTGGGGGCCCTACAATGAGCAGTTCTTC.